The sequence of this T cell receptor beta chain was determined in a study of blood T cell repertoires in COVID-19 (dated by TCRdb to the early 2020s). About the full investigation: Collaborator samples came from the United States, Italy and Spain and covered acute and convalescent phases of COVID-19. The repertoires were made available in a free public database intended to serve as a resource for research on the immune response to SARS-CoV-2. The material from the prospective study consisted of cDNA or gDNA derived from T cells, B-cell-depleted T cells, or PBMCs. The sample metadata nearly always contained a de-identified subject ID, COVID-19 status, age in years and sex. The samples were drawn from the first 160 participants of the ongoing ImmuneRACE study and from roughly 1,300 subjects provided by 6 global collaborators. Where available, HLA class I and class II types were taken from metadata supplied by the sample provider and were not determined by assay-based typing. The dataset comprised deeply sampled blood TCRbeta repertoires from subjects exposed to, actively infected with, or recovered from COVID-19.

General study outcomes and caveats: The amount of clinical and demographic metadata varied by source and participant and was provided uncurated.

Including cysteine and phenylalanine, the CDR3 has 14 amino acids. Of all the DNA, just the CDR3 is kept, 42 bases in frame from base 1. CDR1 and CDR2, looked up from the germline V gene (reference sequence), are LNHNV and YYDKDF. Here V drops 8 bases and J drops 0 bases, and the junction holds 4 bases not matched to any gene. On this clone: There is no known antigen for this receptor. It has no much larger one-base neighbor in the sample; base qualities were not kept.

TCRbeta CDR3 regions were amplified from genomic DNA by means of the immunoSEQ Assay, a bias-controlled multiplex PCR. The source study handled its data this way. The number of nucleated cells in each sample was estimated by amplification of reference gene primers within the assay. Sequence reads were collapsed and filtered to measure the absolute abundance of every unique TCRbeta CDR3 rearrangement. For each sample, productive Simpson clonality was calculated as the square root of Simpson's diversity index over productive rearrangements. TCRdb provides this immuneACCESS table in a form limited to in-frame rearrangements. Some clones are lacking; in checked studies, under half of them reflect an unresolved V gene, and why the rest are absent is not known. V and J calls plus clone size are reproduced from that table; the DNA served to infer D and trimming. In this sample the table shows just over 650,000 clones, more than 80% of which occur a single time. The ten largest account for under 0.3% of the sample.

Whole blood was collected in K2EDTA tubes by collaborating institutions according to the institutions' own protocols. For TCRbeta analysis, collaborators shipped samples in one of three forms: frozen whole blood, isolated PBMCs, or DNA extracted from either of those sample types. This chain joins TRBV15 to TRBJ2-1; TRBD2 matches 7 bases in the middle. The clonotype originates from a woman younger than 35 with acute or convalescent COVID-19. Sequencing was performed on peripheral blood. The sequenced DNA is TGTGCCACCCAGCCGGGGGGCTCCTACAATGAGCAGTTCTTC. It translates as CATQPGGSYNEQFF. The reference TRBV15 and TRBJ2-1 proteins fill in what lies around the CDR3, so the full variable domain reads DAMVIQNPRYQVTQFGKPVTLSCSQTLNHNVMYWYQQKSSQAPKLLFHYYDKDFNNEADTPDNFQSRRPNTSFCFLDIRSPGLGDTAMYLCATQPGGSYNEQFFGPGTRLTVL.